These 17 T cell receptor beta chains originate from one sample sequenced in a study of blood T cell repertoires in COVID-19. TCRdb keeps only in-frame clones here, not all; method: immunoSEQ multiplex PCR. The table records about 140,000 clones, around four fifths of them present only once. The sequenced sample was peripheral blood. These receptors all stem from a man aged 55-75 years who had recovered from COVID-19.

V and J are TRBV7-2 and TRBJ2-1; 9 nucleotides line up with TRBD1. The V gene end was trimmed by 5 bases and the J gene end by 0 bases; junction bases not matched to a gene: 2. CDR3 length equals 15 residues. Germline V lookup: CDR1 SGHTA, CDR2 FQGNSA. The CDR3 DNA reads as TGTGCCAGCAGCCCGGACAGGGGCTCCTACAATGAGCAGTTCTTC. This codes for CASSPDRGSYNEQFF.

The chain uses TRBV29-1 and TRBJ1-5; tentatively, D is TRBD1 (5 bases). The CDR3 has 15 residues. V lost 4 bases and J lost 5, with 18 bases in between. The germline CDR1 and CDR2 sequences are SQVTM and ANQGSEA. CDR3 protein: CSVVDPGNPHQPQHF. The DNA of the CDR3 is TGCAGCGTTGTAGACCCAGGGAACCCACATCAGCCCCAGCATTTT. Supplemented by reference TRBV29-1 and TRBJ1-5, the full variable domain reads SAVISQKPSRDICQRGTSLTIQCQVDSQVTMMFWYRQQPGQSLTLIATANQGSEATYESGFVIDKFPISRPNLTFSTLTVSNMSPEDSSIYLCSVVDPGNPHQPQHFGDGTRLSIL.

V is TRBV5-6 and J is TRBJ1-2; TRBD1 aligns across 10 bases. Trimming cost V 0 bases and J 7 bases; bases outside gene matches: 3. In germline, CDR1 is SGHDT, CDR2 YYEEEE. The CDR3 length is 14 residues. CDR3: CASSLGQGARGYTF. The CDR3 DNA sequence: TGTGCCAGCAGCTTGGGACAGGGGGCGCGTGGCTACACCTTC.

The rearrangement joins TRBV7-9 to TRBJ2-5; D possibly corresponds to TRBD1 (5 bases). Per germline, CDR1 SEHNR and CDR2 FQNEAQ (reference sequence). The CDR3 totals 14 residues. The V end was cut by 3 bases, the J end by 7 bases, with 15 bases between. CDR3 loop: CASSFPTDSGTQYF. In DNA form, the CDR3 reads TGTGCCAGCAGCTTCCCGACAGACTCTGGGACCCAGTACTTC.

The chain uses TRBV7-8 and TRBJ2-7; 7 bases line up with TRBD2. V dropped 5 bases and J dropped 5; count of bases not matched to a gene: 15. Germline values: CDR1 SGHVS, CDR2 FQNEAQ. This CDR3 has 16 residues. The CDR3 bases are TGTGCCAGCAGCCCCAGTCGTACCAGCGGGGCAAACGAGCAGTACTTC. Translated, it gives CASSPSRTSGANEQYF.

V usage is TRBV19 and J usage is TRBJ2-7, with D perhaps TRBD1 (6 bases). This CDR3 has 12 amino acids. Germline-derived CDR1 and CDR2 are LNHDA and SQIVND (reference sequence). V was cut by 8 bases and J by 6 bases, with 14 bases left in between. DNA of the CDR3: TGTGCCAGTGCCTTACAGGGTCGCGAGCAGTACTTC. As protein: CASALQGREQYF.

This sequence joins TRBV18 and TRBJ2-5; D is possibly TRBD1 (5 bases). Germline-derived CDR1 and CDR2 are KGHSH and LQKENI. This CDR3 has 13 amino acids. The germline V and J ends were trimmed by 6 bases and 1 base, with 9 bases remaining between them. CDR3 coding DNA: TGTGCCAGCTCCCAGGGTAGCCAAGAGACCCAGTACTTC. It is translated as CASSQGSQETQYF.

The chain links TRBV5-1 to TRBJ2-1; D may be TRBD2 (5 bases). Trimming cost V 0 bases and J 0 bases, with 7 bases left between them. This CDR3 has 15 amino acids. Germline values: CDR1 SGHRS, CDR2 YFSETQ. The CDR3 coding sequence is TGCGCCAGCAGCTTGGGTGGGAGCTCCTACAATGAGCAGTTCTTC. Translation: CASSLGGSSYNEQFF.

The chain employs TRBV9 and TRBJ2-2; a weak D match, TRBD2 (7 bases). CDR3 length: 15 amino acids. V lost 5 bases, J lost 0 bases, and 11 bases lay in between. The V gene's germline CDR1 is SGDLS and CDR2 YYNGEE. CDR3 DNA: TGTGCCAGCAGAGGGGGGGTACCGAACACCGGGGAGCTGTTTTTT. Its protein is CASRGGVPNTGELFF.

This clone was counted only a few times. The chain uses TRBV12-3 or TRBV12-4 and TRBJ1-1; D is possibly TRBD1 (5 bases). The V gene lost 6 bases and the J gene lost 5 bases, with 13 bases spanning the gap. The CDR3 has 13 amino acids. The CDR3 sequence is CASSVRGTTEAFF. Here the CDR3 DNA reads TGTGCCAGCAGCGTCCGCGGGACGACTGAAGCTTTCTTT.

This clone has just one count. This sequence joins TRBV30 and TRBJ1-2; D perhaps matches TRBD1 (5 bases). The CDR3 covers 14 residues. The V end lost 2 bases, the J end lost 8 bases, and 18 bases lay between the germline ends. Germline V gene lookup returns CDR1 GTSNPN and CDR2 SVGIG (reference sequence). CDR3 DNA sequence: TGTGCCTGGAGTCCCACGCGCAGGGAGGGCGGCTACACCTTC. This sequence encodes CAWSPTRREGGYTF.

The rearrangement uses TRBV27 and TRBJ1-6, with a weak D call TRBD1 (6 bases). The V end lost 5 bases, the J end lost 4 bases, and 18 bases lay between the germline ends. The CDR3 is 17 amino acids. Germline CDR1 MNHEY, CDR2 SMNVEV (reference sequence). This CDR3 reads CASSAGGGGLYNSPLHF. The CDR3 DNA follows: TGTGCCAGCAGTGCGGGAGGGGGGGGGCTTTATAATTCACCCCTCCACTTT.

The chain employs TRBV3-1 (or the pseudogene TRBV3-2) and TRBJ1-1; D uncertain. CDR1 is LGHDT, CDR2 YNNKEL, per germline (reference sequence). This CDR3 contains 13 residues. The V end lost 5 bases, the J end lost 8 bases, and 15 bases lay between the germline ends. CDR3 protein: CASSLDRRGEAFF. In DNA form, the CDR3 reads TGTGCCAGCAGCTTGGACCGAAGAGGGGAAGCTTTCTTT.

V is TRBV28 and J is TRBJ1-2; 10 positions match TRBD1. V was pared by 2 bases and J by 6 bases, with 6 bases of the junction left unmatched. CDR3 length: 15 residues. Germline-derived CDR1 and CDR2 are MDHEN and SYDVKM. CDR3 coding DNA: TGTGCCAGCAGTTTAAGCGGACAGGGGGGAGATGGCTACACCTTC. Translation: CASSLSGQGGDGYTF.

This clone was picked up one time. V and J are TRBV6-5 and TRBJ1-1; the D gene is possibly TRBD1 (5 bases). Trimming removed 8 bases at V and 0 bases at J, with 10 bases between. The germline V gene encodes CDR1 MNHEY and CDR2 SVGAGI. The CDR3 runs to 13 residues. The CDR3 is CASEWGVNTEAFF. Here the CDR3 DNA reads TGTGCCAGCGAGTGGGGGGTGAACACTGAAGCTTTCTTT.

CDR3 in DNA: TGTGCCACAGGACAGGGGGCCGGGGAGCTGTTTTTT. Encoded protein: CATGQGAGELFF. V is TRBV28 and J is TRBJ2-2; 10 bases are shared with TRBD1. The CDR3 is made up of 12 amino acids. The germline V gene has CDR1 MDHEN and CDR2 SYDVKM. V lost 10 bases, J lost 6 bases, and 2 bases stayed unmatched. The full variable domain, completed using reference TRBV28 and TRBJ2-2, is DVKVTQSSRYLVKRTGEKVFLECVQDMDHENMFWYRQDPGLGLRLIYFSYDVKMKEKGDIPEGYSVSREKKERFSLILESASTNQTSMYLCATGQGAGELFFGEGSRLTVL.

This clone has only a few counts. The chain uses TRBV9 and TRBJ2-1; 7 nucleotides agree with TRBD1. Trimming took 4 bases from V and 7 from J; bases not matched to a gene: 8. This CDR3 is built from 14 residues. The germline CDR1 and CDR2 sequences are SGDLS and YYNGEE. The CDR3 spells CASSTRQGGNEQFF. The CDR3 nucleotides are TGTGCCAGCAGCACCCGACAGGGTGGGAATGAGCAGTTCTTC.